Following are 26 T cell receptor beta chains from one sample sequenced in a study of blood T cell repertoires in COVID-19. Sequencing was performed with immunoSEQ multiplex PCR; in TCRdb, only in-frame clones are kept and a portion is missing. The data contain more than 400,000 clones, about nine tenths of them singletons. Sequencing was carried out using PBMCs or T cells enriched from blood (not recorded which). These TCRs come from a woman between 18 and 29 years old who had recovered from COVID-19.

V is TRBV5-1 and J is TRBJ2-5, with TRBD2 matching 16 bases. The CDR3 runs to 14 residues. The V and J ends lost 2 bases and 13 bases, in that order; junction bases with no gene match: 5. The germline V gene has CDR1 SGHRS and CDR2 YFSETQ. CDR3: CASSFGTSGGVPYF. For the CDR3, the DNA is TGCGCCAGCAGCTTTGGGACTAGCGGGGGGGTCCCGTACTTC.

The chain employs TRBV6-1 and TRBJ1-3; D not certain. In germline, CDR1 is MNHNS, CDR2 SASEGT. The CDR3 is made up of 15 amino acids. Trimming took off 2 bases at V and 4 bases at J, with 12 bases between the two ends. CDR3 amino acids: CASSEREPSGNTIYF. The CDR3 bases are TGTGCCAGCAGTGAAAGGGAACCTAGCGGAAACACCATATATTTT.

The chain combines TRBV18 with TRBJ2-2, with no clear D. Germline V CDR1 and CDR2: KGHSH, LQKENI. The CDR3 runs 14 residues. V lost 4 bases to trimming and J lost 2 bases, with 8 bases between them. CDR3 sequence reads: CASSLGRNTGELFF. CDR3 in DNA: TGTGCCAGCTCACTGGGCCGAAACACCGGGGAGCTGTTTTTT.

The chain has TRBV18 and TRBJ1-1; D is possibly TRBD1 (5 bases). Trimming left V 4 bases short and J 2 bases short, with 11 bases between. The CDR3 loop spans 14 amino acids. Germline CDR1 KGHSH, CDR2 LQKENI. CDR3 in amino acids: CASSLRQSNTEAFF. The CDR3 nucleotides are TGTGCCAGCTCACTCCGACAGAGTAACACTGAAGCTTTCTTT.

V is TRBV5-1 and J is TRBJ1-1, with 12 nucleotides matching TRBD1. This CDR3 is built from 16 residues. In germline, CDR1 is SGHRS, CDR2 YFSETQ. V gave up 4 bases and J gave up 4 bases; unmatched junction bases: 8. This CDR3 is CASSPGQGASGTEAFF. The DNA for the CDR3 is TGCGCCAGCAGCCCGGGACAGGGGGCAAGCGGCACTGAAGCTTTCTTT. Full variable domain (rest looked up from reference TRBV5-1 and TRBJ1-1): KAGVTQTPRYLIKTRGQQVTLSCSPISGHRSVSWYQQTPGQGLQFLFEYFSETQRNKGNFPGRFSGRQFSNSRSEMNVSTLELGDSALYLCASSPGQGASGTEAFFGQGTRLTVV.

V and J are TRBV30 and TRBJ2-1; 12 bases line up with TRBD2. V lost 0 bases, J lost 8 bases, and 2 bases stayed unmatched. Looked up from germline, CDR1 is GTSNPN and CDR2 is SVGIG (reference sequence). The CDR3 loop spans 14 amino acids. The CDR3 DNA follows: TGTGCCTGGAGTGTAAGACTAGCGGGGGATGAGCAGTTCTTC. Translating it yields CAWSVRLAGDEQFF.

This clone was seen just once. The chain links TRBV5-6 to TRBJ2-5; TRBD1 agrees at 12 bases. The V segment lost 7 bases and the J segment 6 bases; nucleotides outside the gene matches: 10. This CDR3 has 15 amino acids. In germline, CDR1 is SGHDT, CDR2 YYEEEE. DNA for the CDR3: TGTGCCAGCGGCGCCGGGACAGGGGGCTTGAAGACCCAGTACTTC. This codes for CASGAGTGGLKTQYF.

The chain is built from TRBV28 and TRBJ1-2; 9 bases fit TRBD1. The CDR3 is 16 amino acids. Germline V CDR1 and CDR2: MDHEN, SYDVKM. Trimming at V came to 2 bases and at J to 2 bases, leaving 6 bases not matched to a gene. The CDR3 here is CASSLPGTGQNYGYTF. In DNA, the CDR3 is TGTGCCAGCAGTTTACCCGGGACAGGGCAAAACTATGGCTACACCTTC.

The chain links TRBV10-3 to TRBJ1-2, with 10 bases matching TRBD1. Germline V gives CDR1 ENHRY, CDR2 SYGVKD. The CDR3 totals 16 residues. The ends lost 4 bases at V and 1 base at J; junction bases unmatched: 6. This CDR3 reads CAISGSGDRGNYGYTF. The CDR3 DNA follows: TGTGCCATCAGTGGGTCGGGGGACAGGGGTAACTATGGCTACACCTTC.

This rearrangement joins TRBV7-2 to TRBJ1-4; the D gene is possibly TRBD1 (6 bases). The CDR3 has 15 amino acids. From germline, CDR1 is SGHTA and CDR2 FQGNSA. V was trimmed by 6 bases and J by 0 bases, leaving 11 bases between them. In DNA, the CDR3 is TGTGCCAGCAGGCGGACAGTTGCAACTAATGAAAAACTGTTTTTT. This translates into CASRRTVATNEKLFF.

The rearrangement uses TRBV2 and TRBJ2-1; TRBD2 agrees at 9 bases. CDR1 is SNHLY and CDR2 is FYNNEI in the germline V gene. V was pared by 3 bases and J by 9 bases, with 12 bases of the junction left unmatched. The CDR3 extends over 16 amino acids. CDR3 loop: CASSDRVAGAPGEQFF. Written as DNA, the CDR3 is TGTGCCAGCAGTGATCGGGTAGCGGGGGCCCCGGGTGAGCAGTTCTTC.

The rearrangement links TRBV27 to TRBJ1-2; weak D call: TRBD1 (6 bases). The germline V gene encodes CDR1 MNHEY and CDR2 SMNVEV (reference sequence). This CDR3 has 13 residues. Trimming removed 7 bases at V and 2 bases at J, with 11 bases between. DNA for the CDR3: TGTGCCAGCACCCCCACAGGGAACTATGGCTACACCTTC. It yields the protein CASTPTGNYGYTF.

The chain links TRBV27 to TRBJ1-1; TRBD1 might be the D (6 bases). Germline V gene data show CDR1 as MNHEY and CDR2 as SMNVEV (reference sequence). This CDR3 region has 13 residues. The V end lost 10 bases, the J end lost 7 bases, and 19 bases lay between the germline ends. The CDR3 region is CATHQQGVGEAFF. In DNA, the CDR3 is TGTGCCACCCATCAACAGGGTGTCGGTGAAGCTTTCTTT.

DNA for the CDR3: TGTGCCAGCAGCCATAGGGGCCGCGAGGCAGATACGCAGTATTTT. Translated: CASSHRGREADTQYF. The chain carries TRBV3-1 (or the pseudogene TRBV3-2) and TRBJ2-3, with a tentative D call TRBD1 (5 bases). This CDR3 is built from 15 residues. V was clipped by 3 bases and J by 4 bases, with 14 bases between them. The germline V gene has CDR1 LGHDT and CDR2 YNNKEL (reference sequence).

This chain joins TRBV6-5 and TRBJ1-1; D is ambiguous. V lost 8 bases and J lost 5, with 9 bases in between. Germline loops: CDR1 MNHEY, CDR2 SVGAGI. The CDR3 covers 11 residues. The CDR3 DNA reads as TGTGCCAGCTCCTCGGGAACTGAAGCTTTCTTT. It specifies CASSSGTEAFF.

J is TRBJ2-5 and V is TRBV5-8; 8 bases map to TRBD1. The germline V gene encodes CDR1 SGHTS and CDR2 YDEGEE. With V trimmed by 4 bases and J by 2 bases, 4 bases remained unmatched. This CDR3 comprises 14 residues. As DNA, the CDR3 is TGTGCCAGCAGCCCCCGGACAGGGCAAGAGACCCAGTACTTC. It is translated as CASSPRTGQETQYF.

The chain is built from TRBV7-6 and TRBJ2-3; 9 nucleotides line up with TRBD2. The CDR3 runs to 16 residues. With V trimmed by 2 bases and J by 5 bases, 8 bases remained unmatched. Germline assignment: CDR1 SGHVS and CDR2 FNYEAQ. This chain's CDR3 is CASSLSGGGAGDTQYF. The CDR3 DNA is TGTGCCAGCAGCTTATCGGGCGGGGGGGCCGGAGATACGCAGTATTTT.

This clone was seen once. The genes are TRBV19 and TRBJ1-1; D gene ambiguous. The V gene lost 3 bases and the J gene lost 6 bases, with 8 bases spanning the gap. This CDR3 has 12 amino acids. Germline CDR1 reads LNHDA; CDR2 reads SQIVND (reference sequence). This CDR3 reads CASSMHNAEAFF. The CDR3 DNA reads TGTGCCAGTAGTATGCACAACGCTGAAGCTTTCTTT.

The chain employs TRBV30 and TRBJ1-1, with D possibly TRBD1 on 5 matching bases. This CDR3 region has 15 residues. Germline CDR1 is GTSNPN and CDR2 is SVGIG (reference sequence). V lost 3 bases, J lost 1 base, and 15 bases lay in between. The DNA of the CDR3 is TGTGCCTGGAGATCTGCGGGACGGGGGAACACTGAAGCTTTCTTT. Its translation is CAWRSAGRGNTEAFF.

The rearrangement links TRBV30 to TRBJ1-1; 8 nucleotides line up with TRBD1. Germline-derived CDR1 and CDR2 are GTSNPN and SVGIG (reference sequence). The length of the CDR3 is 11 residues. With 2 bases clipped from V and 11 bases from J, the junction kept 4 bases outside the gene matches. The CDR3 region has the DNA TGTGCCTGGAGTAGGACAGGGCAGGCTTTCTTT. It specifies CAWSRTGQAFF.

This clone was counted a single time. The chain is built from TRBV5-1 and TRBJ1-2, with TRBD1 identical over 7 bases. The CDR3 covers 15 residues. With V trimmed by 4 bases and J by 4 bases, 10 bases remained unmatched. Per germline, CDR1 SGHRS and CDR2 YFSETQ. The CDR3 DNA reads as TGCGCCAGCAGCGTGACAGGGAGCAATGGCTATGGCTACACCTTC. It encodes CASSVTGSNGYGYTF.

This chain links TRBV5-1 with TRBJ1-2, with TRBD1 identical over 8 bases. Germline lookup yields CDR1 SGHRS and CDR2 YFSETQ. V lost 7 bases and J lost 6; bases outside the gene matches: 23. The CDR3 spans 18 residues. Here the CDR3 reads CASRHFVSAGGNGDGYTF. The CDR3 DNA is TGCGCCAGCCGCCATTTTGTTTCGGCAGGGGGCAATGGAGATGGCTACACCTTC.

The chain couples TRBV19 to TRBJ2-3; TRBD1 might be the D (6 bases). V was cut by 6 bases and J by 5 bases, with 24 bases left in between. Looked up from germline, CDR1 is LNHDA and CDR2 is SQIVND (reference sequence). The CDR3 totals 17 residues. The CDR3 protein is CASSGQGKGKVGDTQYF. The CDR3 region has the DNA TGTGCCAGTAGCGGCCAGGGGAAGGGGAAAGTGGGAGATACGCAGTATTTT.

The CDR3 region has the DNA TGTGCCAGCAGCTTAGAATCGATCGGAAGCAGGTCCTACGAGCAGTACTTC. Encoded protein: CASSLESIGSRSYEQYF. This chain uses TRBV7-8 with TRBJ2-7; D is undetermined. V lost 1 base, J lost 1 base, and 17 bases lay in between. The germline CDR1 and CDR2 sequences are SGHVS and FQNEAQ. There are 17 residues in the CDR3.

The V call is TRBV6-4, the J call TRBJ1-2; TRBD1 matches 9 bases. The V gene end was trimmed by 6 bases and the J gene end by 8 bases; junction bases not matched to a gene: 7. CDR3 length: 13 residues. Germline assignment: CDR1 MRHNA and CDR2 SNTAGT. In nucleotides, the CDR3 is TGTGCCAGCAGAAGGGGACAGGGAGGGGGCTACACCTTC. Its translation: CASRRGQGGGYTF.

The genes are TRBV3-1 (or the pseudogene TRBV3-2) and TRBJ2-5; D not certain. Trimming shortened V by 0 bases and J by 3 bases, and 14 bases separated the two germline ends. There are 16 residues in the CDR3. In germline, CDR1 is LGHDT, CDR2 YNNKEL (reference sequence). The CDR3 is CASSQDLVVSEETQYF. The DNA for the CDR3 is TGTGCCAGCAGCCAAGACTTGGTGGTCTCGGAAGAGACCCAGTACTTC.